The rows below give T cell receptor beta chains drawn from one sample of a study of identifying expanded T cells in peripheral blood. The assay was immunoSEQ multiplex PCR, and TCRdb's table has in-frame clones only and misses some. In the table there are roughly 82,000 clones, 84% of which are singletons. Input material: blood. The receptor set was obtained from a person aged 18 to 75 in good health. Both conserved end residues are part of each CDR3. The order of the fields is J gene, D gene, CDR3 length, V gene, clone size, CDR3 DNA, CDR3 protein. A D gene is named only where the DNA matches it firmly. Size is stated for part of the rows, as once, few or many counts, or as a class when the clone is expanded.

TRBJ1-4 . 15 TRBV2 . TGTGCCAGCAGTGAACCGGGTGGGGGAAATGAAAAACTGTTTTTT CASSEPGGGNEKLFF
TRBJ1-1 TRBD1 13 TRBV7-9 . TGTGCCAGCAGCGGACAGGGTAACACTGAAGCTTTCTTT CASSGQGNTEAFF
TRBJ2-2 . 11 TRBV4-3 . TGCGCCAGCAGCCAAGGAGGGGAGCTGTTTTTT CASSQGGELFF
TRBJ2-4 . 14 TRBV7-2 . TGTGCCAGCAGCGTAGGGGGTGCCAAAAACATTCAGTACTTC CASSVGGAKNIQYF
TRBJ1-2 . 15 TRBV4-2 . TGTGCCAGCAGCCAAGATGGGTCAGGCCCCTATGGCTACACCTTC CASSQDGSGPYGYTF
TRBJ1-1 TRBD1 13 TRBV27 . TGTGCCAGCAGACCTACAGGGGAAACTGAAGCTTTCTTT CASRPTGETEAFF
TRBJ2-7 TRBD2 15 TRBV9 few TGTGCCAGCAGCGTGTCGGGGGGAAGTGGGTACGAGCAGTACTTC CASSVSGGSGYEQYF
TRBJ2-3 TRBD2 14 TRBV7-2 . TGTGCCAGCAGCTTAGTGGAGCGGGAGGGTACGCAGTATTTT CASSLVEREGTQYF
TRBJ1-1 . 13 TRBV15 once TGTGCCACCAGCCCCGACGGAGACACTGAAGCTTTCTTT CATSPDGDTEAFF
TRBJ1-3 . 16 TRBV10-3 . TGTGCCATCAGTGAGTCGACTCGCGCCTCTGGAAACACCATATATTTT CAISESTRASGNTIYF
TRBJ1-2 TRBD1 13 TRBV7-8 many TGTGCCAGCAGCCCGACAGGGGGCTATGGCTACACCTTC CASSPTGGYGYTF
TRBJ2-5 . 15 TRBV11-2 . TGTGCCAGCAGCTTCGAGGACAGTGGTCAAGAGACCCAGTACTTC CASSFEDSGQETQYF
TRBJ2-1 . 15 TRBV29-1 . TGCAGCGTTGACCCCGCCCGGACTGGTTACAATGAGCAGTTCTTC CSVDPARTGYNEQFF
TRBJ2-3 . 13 TRBV7-3 . TGTGCCAGCAGCGCGGGGGCCACAGATACGCAGTATTTT CASSAGATDTQYF
TRBJ2-5 . 14 TRBV18 . TGTGCCAGCTCACCGGCGACCATGGTAGAGACCCAGTACTTC CASSPATMVETQYF
TRBJ2-1 . 15 TRBV9 . TGTGCCAGCAGCGTAGCGTCCCTCTCCTACAATGAGCAGTTCTTC CASSVASLSYNEQFF
TRBJ2-2 TRBD1 14 TRBV19 . TGTGCCGCAACCGGGACAGGGCACACCGGGGAGCTGTTTTTT CAATGTGHTGELFF
TRBJ2-1 TRBD2 14 TRBV6-1 . TGTGCCAGCACCGAGGTTCCTAGCGGGACTGAGCAGTTCTTC CASTEVPSGTEQFF
TRBJ2-7 . 13 TRBV28 . TGTGCCAGCAGTTTGGGGCGGTCCTACGAGCAGTACTTC CASSLGRSYEQYF
TRBJ2-7 TRBD2 15 TRBV4-1 . TGCGCCAGCAGCCAAGAATTGGCGGGAGTTTACGAGCAGTACTTC CASSQELAGVYEQYF
TRBJ2-5 . 15 TRBV19 . TGTGCCAGTATCCCGAGGGCCCGCCGGCAAGAGACCCAGTACTTC CASIPRARRQETQYF
TRBJ2-2 . 15 TRBV19 . TGTGCCAGTAGTAGGCAGGGCTTCACCACCGGGGAGCTGTTTTTT CASSRQGFTTGELFF
TRBJ1-1 . 16 TRBV7-3 once TGTGCCAGCAGCTTACATGGGGTGGGCGAGAACACTGAAGCTTTCTTT CASSLHGVGENTEAFF